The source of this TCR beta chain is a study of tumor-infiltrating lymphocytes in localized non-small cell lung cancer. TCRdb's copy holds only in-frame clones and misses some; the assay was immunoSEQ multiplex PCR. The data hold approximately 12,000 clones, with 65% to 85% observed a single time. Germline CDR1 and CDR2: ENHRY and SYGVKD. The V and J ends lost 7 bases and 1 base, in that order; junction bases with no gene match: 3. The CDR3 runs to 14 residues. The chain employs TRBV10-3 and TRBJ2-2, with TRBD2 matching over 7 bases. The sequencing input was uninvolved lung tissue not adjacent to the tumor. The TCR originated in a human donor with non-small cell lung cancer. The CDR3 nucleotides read TGTGCCATCACTGCTAGCGGGAACACCGGGGAGCTGTTTTTT. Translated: CAITASGNTGELFF.